This T cell receptor (beta chain) was found in a study of T cell clonotyping in hematopoietic cell transplantation. TCRdb's copy holds only in-frame clones and misses some; the assay was immunoSEQ multiplex PCR. The data show around 37,000 clones, roughly 85% seen once. Germline CDR1 and CDR2: SGHAT and FQDESV (reference sequence). V lost 5 bases and J lost 11, with 18 bases in between. The CDR3 consists of 13 residues. Time point given: recipient sample about 28 days before transplant, after cytoreduction. V gene TRBV11-1 combines with J gene TRBJ2-5; D gene unclear. The input for sequencing was peripheral blood mononuclear cells, taken before stem cell transplant. The source is a man between 60 and 75 years old with acute myeloid leukemia. Some clones in this sample may be carry-over from other donors' samples. The CDR3 loop reads CASSPARLTSQYF. Written as DNA, the CDR3 is TGTGCCAGCAGCCCAGCGAGGCTAACGTCGCAGTACTTC.